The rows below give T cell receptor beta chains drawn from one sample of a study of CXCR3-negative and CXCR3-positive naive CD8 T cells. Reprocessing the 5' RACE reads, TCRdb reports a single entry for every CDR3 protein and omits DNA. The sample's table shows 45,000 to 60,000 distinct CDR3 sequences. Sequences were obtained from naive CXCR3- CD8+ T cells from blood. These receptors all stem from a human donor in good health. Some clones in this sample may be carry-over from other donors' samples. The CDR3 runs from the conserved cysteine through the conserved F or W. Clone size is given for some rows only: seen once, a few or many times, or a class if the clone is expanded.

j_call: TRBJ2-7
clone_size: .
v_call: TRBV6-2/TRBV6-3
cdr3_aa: CASSYSSSGGPYEQYF

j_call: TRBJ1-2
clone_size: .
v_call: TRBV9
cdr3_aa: CASSQSTGDSNYGYTF

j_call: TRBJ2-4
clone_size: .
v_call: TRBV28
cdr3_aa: CASSLRQGIAKNIQYF

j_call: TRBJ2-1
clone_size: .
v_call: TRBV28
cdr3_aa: CASSPSLPFYNEQFF

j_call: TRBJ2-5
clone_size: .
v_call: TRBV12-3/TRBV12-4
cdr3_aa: CASLPRGVPETQYF

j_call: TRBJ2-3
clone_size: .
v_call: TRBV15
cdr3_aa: CATRGGAGGRTDTQYF

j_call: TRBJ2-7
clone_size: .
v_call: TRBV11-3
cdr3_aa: CASSLTRQDHSF

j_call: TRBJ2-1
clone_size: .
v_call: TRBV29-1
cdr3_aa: CSVELGVIYNEQFF

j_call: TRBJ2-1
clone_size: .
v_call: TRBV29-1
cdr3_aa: CSVEADLELQHEQFF

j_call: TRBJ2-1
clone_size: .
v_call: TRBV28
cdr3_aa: CASSLTGTGDEQFF

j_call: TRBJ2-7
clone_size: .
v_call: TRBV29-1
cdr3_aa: CSVEKTPYEQYF

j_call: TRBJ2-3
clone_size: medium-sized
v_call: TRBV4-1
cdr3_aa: CASSQVSTSGRTDTQYF

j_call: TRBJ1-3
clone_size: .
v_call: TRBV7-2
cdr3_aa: CASSLSTGNTIYF

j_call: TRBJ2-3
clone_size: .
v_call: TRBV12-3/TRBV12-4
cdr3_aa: CASSFPDRDVGPDTQYF

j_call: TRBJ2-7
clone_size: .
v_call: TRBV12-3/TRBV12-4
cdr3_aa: CASSFTPGHSYEQYF

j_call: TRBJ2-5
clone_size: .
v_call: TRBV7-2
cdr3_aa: CASSLPGQGISETQYF

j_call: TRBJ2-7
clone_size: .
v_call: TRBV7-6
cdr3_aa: CASSLASPLVYEQYF

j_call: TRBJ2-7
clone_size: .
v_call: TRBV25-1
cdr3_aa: CASSGRQGFIYEQYF

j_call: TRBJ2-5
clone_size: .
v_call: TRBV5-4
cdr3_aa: CASSAGGGRPEETQYF

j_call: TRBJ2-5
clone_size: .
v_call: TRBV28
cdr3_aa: CASSLWLAGSRETQYF

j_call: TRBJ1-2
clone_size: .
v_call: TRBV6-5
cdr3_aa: CASSAFGDNYGYTF

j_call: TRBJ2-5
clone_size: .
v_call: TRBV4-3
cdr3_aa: CASSLDTTQGSGETQYF

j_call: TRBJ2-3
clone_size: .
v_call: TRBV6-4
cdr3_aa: CASSETSGGADTQYF

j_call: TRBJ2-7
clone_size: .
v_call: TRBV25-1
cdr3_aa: CASSDLYEQYF

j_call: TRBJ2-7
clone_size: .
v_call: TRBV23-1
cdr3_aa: CASSQALGGLYEQYF

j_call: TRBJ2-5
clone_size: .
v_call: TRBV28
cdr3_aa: CASSPAGEGETQYF

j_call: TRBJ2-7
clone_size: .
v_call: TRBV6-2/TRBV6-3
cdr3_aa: CASSYDPLAGHRGEQYF

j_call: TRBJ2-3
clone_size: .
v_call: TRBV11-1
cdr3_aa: CASSNGLAGTTDTQYF

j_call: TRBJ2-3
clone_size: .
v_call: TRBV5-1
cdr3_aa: CASSLLSGHTDTQYF

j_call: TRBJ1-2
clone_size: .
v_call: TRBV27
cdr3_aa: CASSSVTPNYGYTF

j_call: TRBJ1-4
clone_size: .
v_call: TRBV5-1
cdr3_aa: CASAAESATNEKLFF

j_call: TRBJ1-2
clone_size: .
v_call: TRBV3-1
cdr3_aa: CASSQGGRIDYGYTF

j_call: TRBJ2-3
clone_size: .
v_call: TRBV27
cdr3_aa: CASSSDLLGPSTDTQYF

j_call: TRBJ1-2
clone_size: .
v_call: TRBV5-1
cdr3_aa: CASSEGPAFNYGYTF

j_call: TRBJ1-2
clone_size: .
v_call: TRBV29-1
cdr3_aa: CSVSGGNHGYTF

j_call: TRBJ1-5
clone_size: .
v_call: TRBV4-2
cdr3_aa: CASSQERGSNQHQHF

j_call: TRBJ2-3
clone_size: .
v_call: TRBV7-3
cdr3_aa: CASSVAGTNTDTQYF

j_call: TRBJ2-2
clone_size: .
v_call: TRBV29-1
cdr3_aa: CSVVGSGTGELFF

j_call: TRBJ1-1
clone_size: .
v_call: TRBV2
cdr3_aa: CASPEWGGDTEAFF

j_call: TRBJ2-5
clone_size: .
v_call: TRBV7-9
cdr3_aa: CASSLPSGGETQYF

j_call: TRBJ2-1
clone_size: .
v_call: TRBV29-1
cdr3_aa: CSSGQGSYNEQFF

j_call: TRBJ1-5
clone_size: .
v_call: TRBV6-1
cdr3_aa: CASSEVGRQPQHF

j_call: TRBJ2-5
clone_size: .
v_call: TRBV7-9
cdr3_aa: CASSSGFGRQGMWETQYF

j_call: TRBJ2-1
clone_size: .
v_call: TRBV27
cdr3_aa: CASSLSVGDEQFF

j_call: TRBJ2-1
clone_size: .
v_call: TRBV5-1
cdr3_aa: CASSLSSNNEQFF

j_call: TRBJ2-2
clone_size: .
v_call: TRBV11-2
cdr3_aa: CASSTNRDYYTGELFF

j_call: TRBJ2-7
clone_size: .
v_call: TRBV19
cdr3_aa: CASSKGGSYEKYF

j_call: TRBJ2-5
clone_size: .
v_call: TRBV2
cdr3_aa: CASNELWMETQYF

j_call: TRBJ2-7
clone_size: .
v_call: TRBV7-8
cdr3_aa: CASSRWDRDYEQYF

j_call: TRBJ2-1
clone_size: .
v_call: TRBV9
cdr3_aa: CASSVSGEPSYNEQFF

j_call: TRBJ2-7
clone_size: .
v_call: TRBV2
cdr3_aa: CASISLGTTEYEQYF

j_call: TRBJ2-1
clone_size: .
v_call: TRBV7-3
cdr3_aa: CASSFGIGGDEQFF

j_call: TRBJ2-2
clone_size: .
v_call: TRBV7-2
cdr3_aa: CASSLVQWEPQGLGTGELFF

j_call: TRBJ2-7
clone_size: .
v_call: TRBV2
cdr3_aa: CASSASLGSYEQYF